This passage covers 19 T cell receptor beta chains from one sample sequenced in a study of cytotoxic CD8 clonotypes in ibrutinib-treated CLL. The table came from immunoSEQ multiplex PCR; TCRdb's copy has only in-frame clones and leaves some out. Of about 130,000 clones listed, about three quarters were seen once; the top ten hold approximately 5.1%. The input for sequencing was PBMCs, taken after 24 months of ibrutinib treatment. The receptor set was obtained from a human donor with chronic lymphocytic leukemia.

This clone has more than one count but fewer than ten. V gene TRBV7-2 combines with J gene TRBJ1-5, with 8 bases matching TRBD1. This CDR3 has 15 amino acids. CDR1 and CDR2 (germline): SGHTA, FQGNSA. The V segment lost 1 base and the J segment 3 bases; nucleotides outside the gene matches: 2. CDR3 loop: CASSLGDRLNQPQHF. Written as DNA, the CDR3 is TGTGCCAGCAGCTTAGGGGACAGGCTCAATCAGCCCCAGCATTTT.

The J gene is TRBJ2-7, the V gene TRBV28, with 8 bases lining up with TRBD1. The V gene's germline CDR1 is MDHEN and CDR2 SYDVKM. The V and J ends lost 4 bases and 2 bases, in that order; junction bases with no gene match: 4. The CDR3 runs 14 residues. This CDR3 reads CASSWGQVTYEQYF. The CDR3 DNA sequence: TGTGCCAGCAGTTGGGGACAGGTAACCTACGAGCAGTACTTC.

CDR3 sequence: CASTRQGSDTQYF. CDR3 bases: TGTGCCAGCACCCGACAGGGCAGCGATACGCAGTATTTT. The chain has TRBV2 and TRBJ2-3; 7 bases match TRBD1. The germline V gene encodes CDR1 SNHLY and CDR2 FYNNEI. This CDR3 contains 13 residues. Trimming took 7 bases from V and 6 from J; bases not matched to a gene: 7.

This clone was observed a handful of times. The chain has TRBV6-6 and TRBJ2-1; D might be TRBD1 or TRBD2, each matching 7 bases. CDR3 length equals 11 residues. Germline CDR1 MNHNY, CDR2 SVGAGI (reference sequence). V gave up 7 bases and J gave up 9 bases, with 10 bases separating them. CDR3 nucleotides: TGTGCCAGCACCAGGGGGGGTGAGCAGTTCTTC. Translated: CASTRGGEQFF.

The chain carries TRBV7-2 and TRBJ2-6; the match to TRBD2 covers 10 bases. The CDR3 spans 16 residues. Germline V gene lookup returns CDR1 SGHTA and CDR2 FQGNSA. The V segment lost 5 bases and the J segment 2 bases; nucleotides outside the gene matches: 3. CDR3 residues: CASSPGLATGANVLTF. CDR3 nucleotide sequence: TGTGCCAGCAGCCCGGGACTAGCGACTGGGGCCAACGTCCTGACTTTC.

The chain combines TRBV6-5 with TRBJ1-6; TRBD1 is a possible D gene (6 bases). Germline V CDR1 and CDR2: MNHEY, SVGAGI. Trimming cost V 0 bases and J 4 bases, with 10 bases left between them. This CDR3 spans 16 amino acids. The CDR3 region is CASSYSAGVYNSPLHF. The CDR3 DNA reads TGTGCCAGCAGTTACTCGGCAGGGGTTTATAATTCACCCCTCCACTTT.

J is TRBJ2-3 and V is TRBV6-5, with TRBD2 identical over 9 bases. V trimming: 6 bases; J trimming: 3 bases; junction bases outside the gene matches: 4. The CDR3 is 14 amino acids. Germline CDR1 reads MNHEY; CDR2 reads SVGAGI. The CDR3 reads CASRAGGVTDTQYF. CDR3 coding DNA: TGTGCCAGCAGGGCGGGAGGGGTTACAGATACGCAGTATTTT.

The CDR3 region is CASSDLVTGDTDTQYF. Written as DNA, the CDR3 is TGTGCCAGCAGTGACTTGGTGACAGGGGACACAGATACGCAGTATTTT. The chain employs TRBV25-1 and TRBJ2-3; 8 bases match TRBD1. The V and J ends lost 3 bases and 2 bases, in that order; junction bases with no gene match: 7. The CDR3 extends over 16 amino acids. In germline, CDR1 is MGHDK, CDR2 SYGVNS. Looking up the rest from reference TRBV25-1 and TRBJ2-3 gives the full variable domain: EADIYQTPRYLVIGTGKKITLECSQTMGHDKMYWYQQDPGMELHLIHYSYGVNSTEKGDLSSESTVSRIRTEHFPLTLESARPSHTSQYLCASSDLVTGDTDTQYFGPGTRLTVL.

CDR3 sequence: CASSLQGELFF. CDR3 nucleotide sequence: TGTGCCAGCAGCCTTCAGGGGGAGCTGTTTTTT. The gene calls are TRBV5-4 and TRBJ2-2; D gene ambiguous. Between the trimmed V and J ends, which lost 4 bases and 8 bases, there was a span of 6 bases. Germline V gives CDR1 SGHNT, CDR2 YYREEE (reference sequence). There are 11 residues in the CDR3.

The chain uses TRBV5-1 and TRBJ2-1; D is ambiguous. The CDR3 is 13 residues long. V lost 5 bases, J lost 5 bases, and 11 bases lay in between. The germline CDR1 and CDR2 sequences are SGHRS and YFSETQ. The CDR3 reads CASSGLIDNEQFF. CDR3 bases: TGCGCCAGCAGTGGTCTTATCGACAATGAGCAGTTCTTC.

The V call is TRBV9, the J call TRBJ1-2, with D tentatively TRBD1 (6 bases). From germline, CDR1 is SGDLS and CDR2 YYNGEE. V gave up 8 bases and J gave up 0 bases, with 14 bases separating them. This CDR3 has 14 residues. The CDR3: CASRGAPANYGYTF. The DNA of the CDR3 is TGTGCCAGTAGGGGGGCACCCGCTAACTATGGCTACACCTTC.

This clone was counted a single time. This rearrangement joins TRBV6-5 to TRBJ1-1; D call uncertain. The CDR3 runs 13 residues. The V end lost 4 bases, the J end lost 5 bases, and 11 bases lay between the germline ends. Germline loops: CDR1 MNHEY, CDR2 SVGAGI. This CDR3 reads CASSFAARTEAFF. The CDR3 coding sequence is TGTGCCAGCAGTTTCGCGGCCAGGACTGAAGCTTTCTTT.

The chain recombines TRBV19 with TRBJ2-3, with D tentatively TRBD1 or TRBD2 (7 bases each). In germline, CDR1 is LNHDA, CDR2 SQIVND (reference sequence). The germline V and J ends were trimmed by 4 bases and 9 bases, with 11 bases remaining between them. This CDR3 has 12 residues. CDR3 protein: CASSRQGGTQYF. The CDR3 nucleotides read TGTGCCAGTAGTAGACAGGGAGGGACGCAGTATTTT.

V and J are TRBV7-6 and TRBJ2-7; D unresolved. V was trimmed by 1 base and J by 2 bases, leaving 12 bases between them. CDR1 and CDR2 from the germline V gene are SGHVS and FNYEAQ. CDR3 length: 15 residues. The CDR3 coding sequence is TGTGCCAGCAGCTTAGGACCCCAGTTGGCCTACGAGCAGTACTTC. Its protein product is CASSLGPQLAYEQYF.

This clone was observed a handful of times. V is TRBV7-3 and J is TRBJ2-7; 10 nucleotides line up with TRBD2. From germline, CDR1 is SGHTA and CDR2 FQGTGA. The CDR3 has 16 residues. With V trimmed by 1 base and J by 2 bases, 5 bases remained unmatched. The CDR3 spells CASSLNLSGGPYEQYF. The CDR3 DNA reads as TGTGCCAGCAGCTTAAACCTTAGCGGGGGGCCCTACGAGCAGTACTTC.

CDR3 amino acids: CASSPWGGPSYEQYF. In DNA, the CDR3 is TGTGCCAGCAGCCCGTGGGGGGGGCCCTCCTACGAGCAGTACTTC. The rearrangement uses TRBV5-6 and TRBJ2-7, with TRBD2 as a possible D gene (7 bases). Trimming removed 4 bases at V and 0 bases at J, with 14 bases between. The length of the CDR3 is 15 residues. Germline V CDR1 and CDR2: SGHDT, YYEEEE.

The chain carries TRBV6-1 and TRBJ2-7; maybe TRBD2 (6 bases). Germline V lookup: CDR1 MNHNS, CDR2 SASEGT. V gave up 9 bases and J gave up 3 bases, with 6 bases separating them. CDR3 length: 10 residues. The CDR3 sequence is CARRGYEQYF. The CDR3 coding sequence is TGTGCCAGGCGGGGCTACGAGCAGTACTTC.

The chain couples TRBV9 to TRBJ2-5; D unresolved. This CDR3 has 11 amino acids. V lost 7 bases to trimming and J lost 5 bases, with 9 bases between them. The germline V gene has CDR1 SGDLS and CDR2 YYNGEE. The CDR3 spells CASADAETQYF. DNA of the CDR3: TGTGCCAGCGCGGACGCCGAGACCCAGTACTTC.

This chain connects TRBV27 to TRBJ1-2; TRBD1 agrees at 11 bases. Unmatched junction bases numbered 2, after V lost 3 bases and J lost 5 bases. This CDR3 comprises 14 residues. Germline V gives CDR1 MNHEY, CDR2 SMNVEV (reference sequence). The CDR3 bases are TGTGCCAGCAGTTTTTGGGACAGGGGGTATGGCTACACCTTC. Amino acids: CASSFWDRGYGYTF.